Listed here are 20 T cell receptor beta chains from one sample, sequenced in a study of neurological immune-mediated disorders. TCRdb itself ran the 5' RACE reads through MiXCR, one entry per CDR3 protein. The table shows 80,000 to 100,000 distinct CDR3 sequences, with 3% to 4.5% occurring only once. The sample comprised PBMCs. The receptors derive from a woman in her 50s with multiple sclerosis.

This clonotype turned up a few times. The chain uses TRBV7-9 and TRBJ2-3, with TRBD2 matching 11 bases. The CDR3 has 18 amino acids. Germline V gives CDR1 SEHNR, CDR2 FQNEAQ (reference sequence). After removal of 0 bases from V and 0 bases from J, the junction contained 5 bases not matched to a gene. The DNA for the CDR3 is TGTGCCAGCAGCTTAGCGACTAGCGGGGCCGCTAGCACAGATACGCAGTATTTT. This sequence encodes CASSLATSGAASTDTQYF.

This clonotype was counted ten times or more. The rearrangement joins TRBV6-5 to TRBJ2-1, with 12 bases lining up with TRBD2. Trimming at V came to 6 bases and at J to 5 bases, leaving 20 bases not matched to a gene. The CDR3 consists of 20 residues. CDR1 is MNHEY and CDR2 is SVGAGI in the germline V gene. This chain's CDR3 is CASRPRTGLMTSGGHNEQFF. CDR3 coding DNA: TGTGCCAGCAGACCAAGAACGGGGCTGATGACTAGCGGGGGCCACAATGAGCAGTTCTTC.

This clonotype occurred many times. V is TRBV10-3 and J is TRBJ2-7; D unresolved. The CDR3 is 12 residues long. The germline CDR1 and CDR2 sequences are ENHRY and SYGVKD. V was clipped by 3 bases and J by 2 bases, with 5 bases between them. The CDR3 protein is CAISETAYEQYF. In DNA form, the CDR3 reads TGTGCCATCAGTGAAACAGCCTACGAGCAGTACTTC.

This clonotype was observed at least ten times. The chain has TRBV2 and TRBJ1-3, with a weak D call TRBD1 (6 bases). Trimming pared 5 bases from V and 4 bases from J, leaving 12 bases between. Per germline, CDR1 SNHLY and CDR2 FYNNEI. The CDR3 covers 14 residues. The CDR3 DNA is TGTGCCAGCAGTAGGACAGCGGAGGGAAACACCATATATTTT. Its translation: CASSRTAEGNTIYF. Together with reference TRBV2 and TRBJ1-3, the CDR3 gives the full variable domain: EPEVTQTPSHQVTQMGQEVILRCVPISNHLYFYWYRQILGQKVEFLVSFYNNEISEKSEIFDDQFSVERPDGSNFTLKIRSTKLEDSAMYFCASSRTAEGNTIYFGEGSWLTVV.

This clonotype has ten or more counts. This chain connects TRBV6-6 to TRBJ2-7, with D unresolved. CDR3 length: 15 residues. Germline loops: CDR1 MNHNY, CDR2 SVGAGI (reference sequence). Trimming removed 0 bases from V and 2 bases from J, with 11 bases in between. Here the CDR3 reads CASSYSHSIPYEQYF. The DNA for the CDR3 is TGTGCCAGCAGTTACTCTCACAGCATTCCCTACGAGCAGTACTTC.

This clonotype was seen repeatedly, ten times or more. This chain connects TRBV20-1 to TRBJ2-1; 7 bases map to TRBD2. CDR1 is DFQATT, CDR2 SNEGSKA, per germline (reference sequence). The CDR3 has 14 amino acids. Unmatched junction bases numbered 9, after V lost 3 bases and J lost 7 bases. The CDR3 loop reads CSASSWDGGNEQFF. The CDR3 DNA is TGCAGTGCTAGTAGCTGGGACGGGGGGAATGAGCAGTTCTTC.

This clonotype was counted many times. The chain combines TRBV6-5 with TRBJ1-5; D possibly corresponds to TRBD1 (5 bases). The CDR3 sequence is 13 residues long. V was pared by 6 bases and J by 3 bases, with 9 bases between. Germline V CDR1 and CDR2: MNHEY, SVGAGI. CDR3 bases: TGTGCCAGCAGAGTGACAGCCAATCAGCCCCAGCATTTT. It encodes CASRVTANQPQHF.

This clonotype occurred many times. The chain employs TRBV7-9 and TRBJ2-4, with a possible D match to TRBD2 (6 bases). V lost 3 bases to trimming and J lost 5 bases, with 11 bases between them. Germline lookup yields CDR1 SEHNR and CDR2 FQNEAQ (reference sequence). This CDR3 region has 14 residues. The CDR3 DNA is TGTGCCAGCAGCTTTGGAGGGGATGAAAACATTCAGTACTTC. This sequence encodes CASSFGGDENIQYF.

In its sample, this clonotype was seen many times. This chain joins TRBV7-3 and TRBJ2-3, with D possibly matching TRBD2 (5 bases). This CDR3 has 14 residues. V shed 2 bases and J shed 0 bases, with 6 bases lying between them. CDR1 SGHTA and CDR2 FQGTGA come from the germline V gene. The CDR3 region has the DNA TGTGCCAGCAGCTTAGGGGAGAGCACAGATACGCAGTATTTT. Translated: CASSLGESTDTQYF.

Ten or more counts support this clonotype. This sequence joins TRBV27 and TRBJ2-2, with D possibly TRBD1 on 6 matching bases. Germline CDR1 and CDR2: MNHEY and SMNVEV (reference sequence). CDR3 length: 14 residues. Between the trimmed V and J ends, which lost 6 bases and 7 bases, there was a span of 15 bases. CDR3 DNA: TGTGCCAGCAGAAGAGGTACAGGGAGCGGGGAGCTGTTTTTT. Its translation: CASRRGTGSGELFF.

This clonotype was recorded at least ten times. This chain joins TRBV4-3 and TRBJ2-3; either TRBD1 or TRBD2 may fit D (5 bases each). Germline V CDR1 and CDR2: LGHNA, YSLEER. Trimming pared 0 bases from V and 2 bases from J, leaving 15 bases between. The CDR3 runs 17 residues. Written as DNA, the CDR3 is TGCGCCAGCAGCCAAGATTATGAGGGGATATCCACAGATACGCAGTATTTT. This gives the protein CASSQDYEGISTDTQYF.

This clonotype appeared many times. This chain links TRBV18 with TRBJ2-7; weak D call: TRBD2 (5 bases). This CDR3 contains 14 residues. V lost 0 bases and J lost 5, with 11 bases in between. Germline V gene sequence: CDR1 KGHSH, CDR2 LQKENI. CDR3 protein: CASSPPPGYNEQYF. The CDR3 bases are TGTGCCAGCTCACCACCTCCGGGGTACAACGAGCAGTACTTC.

At least ten counts were recorded for this clonotype. CDR3 in DNA: TGCAGTGTTGAACCCGGACTAGCGGGGGTACCCTACGAGCAGTACTTC. This encodes CSVEPGLAGVPYEQYF. V is TRBV20-1 and J is TRBJ2-7, with 13 nucleotides matching TRBD2. Germline V gives CDR1 DFQATT, CDR2 SNEGSKA (reference sequence). The CDR3 runs 16 residues. Trimming removed 7 bases from V and 2 bases from J; junction bases left unmatched: 11.

This clonotype has a count of ten or more. The chain employs TRBV20-1 and TRBJ2-5; 10 bases map to TRBD2. V was clipped by 4 bases and J by 3 bases; unmatched bases: 11. Germline CDR1 DFQATT, CDR2 SNEGSKA (reference sequence). This CDR3 contains 16 residues. Written as DNA, the CDR3 is TGCAGTGCTAACGCCGGGACTAGCGTTATTAAAGAGACCCAGTACTTC. This encodes CSANAGTSVIKETQYF.

Many counts were recorded for this clonotype. The chain has TRBV20-1 and TRBJ2-7, with a tentative D call TRBD2 (5 bases). The germline gives CDR1 DFQATT, CDR2 SNEGSKA (reference sequence). Deletions cut 6 bases from V and 4 bases from J, with 13 bases between. The CDR3 sequence is 12 residues long. The DNA for the CDR3 is TGCAGTGCCGGATATACTAGATACGAGCAGTACTTC. Translating gives CSAGYTRYEQYF.

The chain joins TRBV3-1 to TRBJ1-5; D gene unclear. V was clipped by 0 bases and J by 5 bases, with 8 bases between them. This CDR3 spans 14 amino acids. Germline CDR1 reads LGHDT; CDR2 reads YNNKEL (reference sequence). CDR3 sequence reads: CASSQDAKYQPQHF. For the CDR3, the DNA is TGTGCCAGCAGCCAAGATGCCAAGTATCAGCCCCAGCATTTT.

This clonotype was detected ten times or more. V gene TRBV7-8 combines with J gene TRBJ2-5; D might be TRBD1 or TRBD2, each matching 5 bases. The V gene's germline CDR1 is SGHVS and CDR2 FQNEAQ. The CDR3 contains 13 residues. Trimming stripped 8 bases from V and 4 bases from J, with 14 bases between. This CDR3 reads CASLVGVAETQYF. The CDR3 DNA is TGTGCCAGCCTCGTGGGGGTAGCAGAGACCCAGTACTTC.

This clonotype was picked up many times. The genes are TRBV28 and TRBJ2-7; the match to TRBD1 covers 7 bases. This CDR3 is built from 15 residues. Germline loops: CDR1 MDHEN, CDR2 SYDVKM. The junction had 11 bases not matched to a gene; V was cut back by 4 bases and J by 5 bases. CDR3 in DNA: TGTGCCAGCAGTTCCTACAGGGGTAATAAAGACGAGCAGTACTTC. Protein: CASSSYRGNKDEQYF.

Ten or more counts support this clonotype. The CDR3 loop reads CASSQGQGAHEQYF. The CDR3 DNA is TGTGCCAGCAGCCAAGGACAGGGGGCTCACGAGCAGTACTTC. The chain is built from TRBV4-2 and TRBJ2-7, with 10 bases lining up with TRBD1. Germline V gene data show CDR1 as LGHNA and CDR2 as YNFKEQ. This CDR3 has 14 residues. V trimming: 1 base; J trimming: 5 bases; junction bases outside the gene matches: 2.

This clonotype was seen ten or more times. The rearrangement links TRBV25-1 to TRBJ2-4; D may be TRBD1 (6 bases). V lost 6 bases and J lost 6, with 18 bases in between. The CDR3 spans 15 residues. The germline V gene encodes CDR1 MGHDK and CDR2 SYGVNS. In nucleotides, the CDR3 is TGTGCCAGCAGCCCGGGACCCCAAGGGGGAAACATTCAGTACTTC. The encoded protein is CASSPGPQGGNIQYF.